A selection of T cell receptor beta chains follows, all from one sample in a study of technical replicates of blood from a handful of donors. Using immunoSEQ multiplex PCR, the repertoire was profiled, and TCRdb retains in-frame clones only, with some absent. The sample lists around 76,000 clones, approximately 98% occurring once. Sequencing input: T cells isolated from PBMCs. These receptors all come from a human donor in good health. CDR3s leave out the opening cysteine and the closing phenylalanine or tryptophan. The order of the fields is V gene, CDR3 protein.

v_gene: TRBV2; CDR3aa: ASKNSDEKLF
v_gene: TRBV9; CDR3aa: ASSVELAEIYEQY
v_gene: TRBV10-3; CDR3aa: AISDRGTEQPQH
v_gene: TRBV6-5; CDR3aa: ASSYWTGDFEKLF
v_gene: TRBV5-4; CDR3aa: ASSLVGGTNIQY
v_gene: TRBV7-9; CDR3aa: ASSIRDRLINEQF
v_gene: TRBV2; CDR3aa: ASRQDYSNQPQH
v_gene: TRBV11-2; CDR3aa: ASSLQGPSGNTIY
v_gene: TRBV6-5; CDR3aa: ASSPTRYTQY
v_gene: TRBV7-2; CDR3aa: ASSLRNTGELF
v_gene: TRBV30; CDR3aa: AWSVLGYEQY
v_gene: TRBV30; CDR3aa: AWSVGGSWY
v_gene: TRBV11-3; CDR3aa: ASSFTGGHEQF
v_gene: TRBV27; CDR3aa: ASNPFRTGDTQY
v_gene: TRBV7-3; CDR3aa: ASSKGVGREGDQPQH
v_gene: TRBV5-1; CDR3aa: ASSLTLAGGPDYNEQF
v_gene: TRBV4-3; CDR3aa: ASSHLTGTVAEKLF
v_gene: TRBV27; CDR3aa: ASSLTGGYYGYT
v_gene: TRBV28; CDR3aa: ASSLFQGANGNTIY
v_gene: TRBV9; CDR3aa: ASSRGLVSYEQY
v_gene: TRBV28; CDR3aa: ANRENNDQPQH
v_gene: TRBV4-3; CDR3aa: ASSQDEETSTDTQY
v_gene: TRBV9; CDR3aa: ASSAGAGHTDTQY
v_gene: TRBV30; CDR3aa: AWSGRVLNPEAF
v_gene: TRBV21-1; CDR3aa: ASSNETGPDTQY
v_gene: TRBV6-5; CDR3aa: ASRTRSHEQF
v_gene: TRBV7-8; CDR3aa: ASTSGTENTGELF
v_gene: TRBV7-9; CDR3aa: ASSLGRSYEQY
v_gene: TRBV6-5; CDR3aa: ASSYSEETGNTIY
v_gene: TRBV6-1; CDR3aa: ASSEGLGGSNYGYT
v_gene: TRBV6-4; CDR3aa: ASSDANNEQF
v_gene: TRBV29-1; CDR3aa: SGGGHGELF